Shown below are 7 T cell receptor beta chains from a single sample sequenced in a study of T cell responses to AZD1222 COVID-19 vaccine. Generated by immunoSEQ multiplex PCR, the TCRdb table keeps only in-frame clones and is missing some. The table has 130,000 to 150,000 clones, roughly 88% seen once. The source was peripheral blood, collected on day 0 of AZD1222 vaccination. The receptors come from an adult in good health.

The DNA of the CDR3 is TGCGCCAGCAGCCAGCCACGGGACAGGGGGTTAGGATTGAACACTGAAGCTTTCTTT. Protein product: CASSQPRDRGLGLNTEAFF. The V call is TRBV4-3, the J call TRBJ1-1; 11 bases map to TRBD1. The CDR3 consists of 19 residues. Germline CDR1 is LGHNA and CDR2 is YSLEER. After removal of 3 bases from V and 0 bases from J, the junction contained 12 bases not matched to a gene.

This sequence joins TRBV20-1 and TRBJ1-5; D gene uncertain. In germline, CDR1 is DFQATT, CDR2 SNEGSKA (reference sequence). The germline V and J ends were trimmed by 3 bases and 4 bases, with 13 bases remaining between them. The CDR3 runs 14 residues. The CDR3 spells CSASAGSGNQPQHF. The CDR3 bases are TGCAGTGCTAGTGCGGGGAGCGGGAATCAGCCCCAGCATTTT.

The V and J genes are TRBV5-1 and TRBJ2-3, with no clear D. This CDR3 is built from 15 residues. V shed 1 base and J shed 0 bases, with 9 bases lying between them. Looked up from germline, CDR1 is SGHRS and CDR2 is YFSETQ. Here the CDR3 reads CASSLTTDSTDTQYF. CDR3 sequence (DNA): TGCGCCAGCAGCTTGACCACGGATAGCACAGATACGCAGTATTTT. Complete variable domain (other parts from reference TRBV5-1 and TRBJ2-3): KAGVTQTPRYLIKTRGQQVTLSCSPISGHRSVSWYQQTPGQGLQFLFEYFSETQRNKGNFPGRFSGRQFSNSRSEMNVSTLELGDSALYLCASSLTTDSTDTQYFGPGTRLTVL.

This rearrangement joins TRBV3-1 (or the pseudogene TRBV3-2) to TRBJ1-2, with D hard to call. V lost 0 bases to trimming and J lost 2 bases, with 10 bases between them. The CDR3 consists of 15 residues. CDR1 and CDR2 from the germline V gene are LGHDT and YNNKEL (reference sequence). CDR3 nucleotide sequence: TGTGCCAGCAGCCAAGAGACGGGAGGAAACTATGGCTACACCTTC. As protein: CASSQETGGNYGYTF.

The V and J genes are TRBV5-5 and TRBJ1-2, with unresolved D. V shed 2 bases and J shed 2 bases, with 7 bases lying between them. The CDR3 has 13 amino acids. Per germline, CDR1 SGHKS and CDR2 YYEKEE (reference sequence). CDR3 sequence: CASSFTENYGYTF. CDR3 bases: TGTGCCAGCAGCTTCACGGAAAACTATGGCTACACCTTC.

This clone is classed as large. The V and J genes are TRBV12-5 and TRBJ1-2; a weak D match, TRBD1 (6 bases). With 8 bases removed from V and 4 bases from J, the gap between germline ends came to 11 bases. Per germline, CDR1 LGHNT and CDR2 FRNRAP. The CDR3 is 12 amino acids. The CDR3 DNA reads as TGTGCTAGTACTACAGGGTCCTATGGCTACACCTTC. Translating gives CASTTGSYGYTF.

The chain employs TRBV11-2 and TRBJ2-2, with D tentatively TRBD1 (5 bases). V was pared by 4 bases and J by 7 bases, with 13 bases between. CDR1 is SGHAT, CDR2 FQNNGV, per germline. The CDR3 consists of 14 residues. CDR3 in DNA: TGTGCCAGCAGCTCCGGACACCACCTCGGGGAGCTGTTTTTT. This gives the protein CASSSGHHLGELFF.